Listed here are 5 T cell receptor beta chains from one sample, sequenced in a study of Graves' ophthalmopathy and Graves' hyperthyroidism. RNA transcripts yielded amplified TCR beta CDR3 regions. A first-round RT-PCR used HTBI primers, followed by a second-round multiplex PCR. TCRdb re-derived calls from the multiplex PCR reads in MiXCR, one entry per CDR3 protein. The sample shows just over 400,000 distinct CDR3 sequences, more than 20% of them seen only once. The sequenced sample consisted of peripheral blood. These receptors were taken from a woman in her late teens or twenties with stable Graves' hyperthyroidism.

In this sample, this clonotype turned up many times. The rearrangement uses TRBV6-2 or TRBV6-3 and TRBJ2-7; TRBD1 agrees at 7 bases. Germline lookup yields CDR1 MNHEY and CDR2 SVGEGT. CDR3 size: 14 residues. The V segment lost 4 bases and the J segment 2 bases; nucleotides outside the gene matches: 5. CDR3 nucleotide sequence: TGTGCCAGCAGTTCCTGGACAGGAACCTACGAGCAGTACTTC. Residues: CASSSWTGTYEQYF.

Many counts were recorded for this clonotype. The rearrangement uses TRBV27 and TRBJ2-7; a weak D match, TRBD2 (6 bases). This CDR3 region has 15 residues. Germline CDR1 MNHEY, CDR2 SMNVEV (reference sequence). The ends were cut back, 4 bases at V and 1 base at J, with 14 bases in the middle. CDR3: CASSSTSWFSYEQYF. CDR3 nucleotides: TGTGCCAGCAGTTCAACTAGCTGGTTTTCCTACGAGCAGTACTTC.

This clonotype has at least ten counts. J is TRBJ2-5 and V is TRBV5-4, with 10 nucleotides matching TRBD2. CDR3 size: 21 residues. Germline V gene lookup returns CDR1 SGHNT and CDR2 YYREEE (reference sequence). Germline trimming cut 4 bases from V and 0 bases from J; bases unmatched to any gene: 21. CDR3 bases: TGTGCCAGCAGCACCCCCCGCGGGCTAGCGGGAGTAGTTGAGTACCAAGAGACCCAGTACTTC. Translated: CASSTPRGLAGVVEYQETQYF. The whole variable domain, remainder taken from reference TRBV5-4 and TRBJ2-5, is ETGVTQSPTHLIKTRGQQVTLRCSSQSGHNTVSWYQQALGQGPQFIFQYYREEENGRGNFPPRFSGLQFPNYSSELNVNALELDDSALYLCASSTPRGLAGVVEYQETQYFGPGTRLLVL.

This clonotype was counted ten times or more. This chain links TRBV19 with TRBJ1-5; D call uncertain. CDR1 LNHDA and CDR2 SQIVND come from the germline V gene (reference sequence). With 9 bases removed from V and 0 bases from J, the gap between germline ends came to 9 bases. This CDR3 comprises 13 residues. The CDR3 here is CASARNSNQPQHF. The CDR3 DNA follows: TGTGCCAGCGCCAGGAATAGCAATCAGCCCCAGCATTTT.

This clonotype appeared many times. A read error may account for a junction end that differs from germline. This rearrangement joins TRBV6-5 to TRBJ2-7; D might be TRBD1 or TRBD2, each matching 5 bases. Germline assignment: CDR1 MNHEY and CDR2 SVGAGI. The CDR3 is 14 amino acids. CDR3: CASSYSGPADEQYF. CDR3 nucleotide sequence: TGTGCCAGCAGCTACTCGGGACCCGCGGACGAGCAGTACTTC.